This T cell receptor (beta chain) appears in the sequencing data of a study of regulatory T cells in long-lasting Graves disease. On this clonotype itself: One end of the junction varies from germline; a read error may be responsible.

Construction of the TCR beta libraries employed iRepertoire HTBI primers in conjunction with Arm-PCR of CDR3 regions. One entry per CDR3 protein, called by TCRdb with MiXCR from the multiplex PCR reads. The profile shows over 200,000 distinct CDR3 sequences, approximately 16% of them singletons. Described time point: newly diagnosed GD, antithyroid drugs for less than 3 months. With RNA extracted from PBMCs as input, the TCR library was made. The source is a female donor with Graves disease. The sequences come from peripheral blood mononuclear cells (PBMCs), collected at new diagnosis, from a patient treated with antithyroid drugs.

The CDR3, as DNA: TGTGCCTGGATCCGCGGACAGGGGGCCGTTGAAGCTTCCTTT. It encodes CAWIRGQGAVEASF. The J gene is TRBJ1-1, the V gene TRBV30, with 11 bases matching TRBD1. The CDR3 totals 14 residues. Germline CDR1 and CDR2: GTSNPN and SVGIG (reference sequence).